The rows below give T cell receptor beta chains drawn from one sample of a study of neurological immune-mediated disorders. TCRdb passed the 5' RACE reads through MiXCR, listing each CDR3 protein once. This sample has about 58,000 distinct CDR3 sequences, with about 2.5% found just once. The sequencing sample was made of PBMCs. The source of these receptors is a man aged 45-65 years with multiple sclerosis. Each CDR3 is given without its conserved first and last residue. The order of the fields is CDR3 protein, V gene.

CDR3 protein: ASSLEGSYNEQF; V gene: TRBV7-8
CDR3 protein: ASSQSGGAPDTQY; V gene: TRBV7-2
CDR3 protein: ASSSPGDTEAF; V gene: TRBV3-1
CDR3 protein: SARGGVNEQF; V gene: TRBV20-1
CDR3 protein: ASSLGGRPADQPQH; V gene: TRBV7-2
CDR3 protein: SARRLRRGTGSYNSPLH; V gene: TRBV20-1
CDR3 protein: ASSLKGGENTEAF; V gene: TRBV7-2
CDR3 protein: ATTWGAYTGELF; V gene: TRBV7-2
CDR3 protein: ASSYGRGNQPQH; V gene: TRBV6-5
CDR3 protein: ASSFRRGQFGEKLF; V gene: TRBV11-2
CDR3 protein: ASSLVRGGSYEQY; V gene: TRBV5-1
CDR3 protein: ASGGTPYEQY; V gene: TRBV3-1
CDR3 protein: SASLRKGVYEQY; V gene: TRBV20-1
CDR3 protein: AISDVGGRGTAF; V gene: TRBV10-3
CDR3 protein: SARDQAGTGSVAF; V gene: TRBV20-1
CDR3 protein: SAREKWTEAF; V gene: TRBV20-1
CDR3 protein: SAAGNTEAF; V gene: TRBV20-1
CDR3 protein: ASSLDSSGNTIY; V gene: TRBV5-1
CDR3 protein: ASSPGGGVGNEQF; V gene: TRBV12-3/TRBV12-4
CDR3 protein: ASSTTGLYLYEQY; V gene: TRBV5-1
CDR3 protein: ASSSDGFYNEQF; V gene: TRBV5-6
CDR3 protein: ASGKQGREQY; V gene: TRBV7-2
CDR3 protein: ASSSPQGAEKLF; V gene: TRBV12-3/TRBV12-4
CDR3 protein: ASSFQGVRTGELF; V gene: TRBV5-1
CDR3 protein: ASSVDGTVVYGYT; V gene: TRBV7-8
CDR3 protein: SANRQETQY; V gene: TRBV20-1
CDR3 protein: SGQRETQY; V gene: TRBV29-1
CDR3 protein: ASSPPGGSNQPQH; V gene: TRBV7-2
CDR3 protein: ASNPSGVAGDNEQF; V gene: TRBV14
CDR3 protein: ASSLIGRTITDTQY; V gene: TRBV12-3/TRBV12-4
CDR3 protein: ASSLEVRETEAF; V gene: TRBV5-1
CDR3 protein: AISESTGFGEKLF; V gene: TRBV10-3
CDR3 protein: ASSLDPQGNTGELF; V gene: TRBV5-1
CDR3 protein: ASSLRGGNTIY; V gene: TRBV7-2
CDR3 protein: ASRLPYTDTQY; V gene: TRBV6-8
CDR3 protein: SASLVAHAF; V gene: TRBV20-1
CDR3 protein: ASSSDGTGATEAF; V gene: TRBV12-3/TRBV12-4
CDR3 protein: ATKGSVGQPQH; V gene: TRBV2
CDR3 protein: ASSLGLAGGIEQF; V gene: TRBV12-3/TRBV12-4
CDR3 protein: ASSQEWTGSNSPLH; V gene: TRBV4-3
CDR3 protein: ASTPGRVHEQY; V gene: TRBV5-1
CDR3 protein: ASSPREGTGELF; V gene: TRBV9